In its sample, the clone carrying this T cell receptor beta chain was seen a few times. In the original workflow: Estimation of nucleated cell counts relied on the amplification of reference gene primers. TCRdb's table, derived via immunoSEQ multiplex PCR, lists solely in-frame clones and lacks some. V and J calls and clone size are as listed in that table; D and trimming were resolved from the DNA. The sample shows under 250,000 clones, about 79% of them seen only once. V was cut by 0 bases and J by 3 bases, with 24 bases left in between. Germline lookup yields CDR1 GTSNPN and CDR2 SVGIG (reference sequence). The CDR3 is made up of 19 amino acids. The source of the sample is a study of blood T cell repertoires in COVID-19. Study details: The analysed material was cDNA or gDNA that came from T cells, B-cell-depleted T cells, or PBMCs.

Clinical history as reported by participants underpinned cohort assignment. This receptor was obtained from a woman in her thirties or forties with acute COVID-19. Material: PBMCs or T cells enriched from blood (not recorded which). The chain recombines TRBV30 with TRBJ2-1; D is possibly TRBD2 (6 bases). This CDR3 reads CAWSVRKASEGAIYNEQFF. CDR3 coding DNA: TGTGCCTGGAGTGTACGGAAGGCCTCGGAGGGTGCGATCTACAATGAGCAGTTCTTC.